This T cell receptor (beta chain) was captured by sequencing in a study of cytomegalovirus exposure and HLA in healthy donors. General study findings and limits: Highly shared variants forming one cluster were likely a sequencing artifact. The dataset shows that most TCR sequences were rare, while some public TCRs occurred in many donors.

The PCR was carried out with 60 Vbeta primers and 13 Jbeta primers. Generated by immunoSEQ multiplex PCR, the TCRdb table keeps only in-frame clones and is missing some. The sample carries 200,000 to 250,000 clones, over 65% recorded once. For this clone: The antigen is not known.

At collection, donors were nominally healthy, but unrecorded immune exposures were probable. V shed 5 bases and J shed 2 bases, with 14 bases lying between them. Germline-derived CDR1 and CDR2 are SGHNT and YENEEA. The CDR3 runs 15 residues. This TCR came from a human donor in good health. The chain has TRBV11-3 and TRBJ2-3, with D possibly being TRBD2 (6 bases). Sequenced input: PBMCs. The CDR3 here is CASSPQGLITDTQYF. The CDR3 nucleotides read TGTGCCAGCAGCCCCCAAGGACTAATCACAGATACGCAGTATTTT.